This entry lists 15 T cell receptor beta chains sequenced from one sample in a study of shared clonotypes between healthy human individuals. Clones were read by immunoSEQ multiplex PCR, and TCRdb kept only the in-frame ones, dropping some. The sample lists about 1.5 million clones; over 95% were seen once. The sample was naive CD4+ T cells sorted from blood. Described subset: CD45RA+ positively selected. These receptors all come from a man aged 25-45 years in good health.

The chain couples TRBV7-2 to TRBJ2-1; the D gene is possibly TRBD2 (5 bases). This CDR3 region has 14 residues. V was shortened by 9 bases and J by 4 bases, with 16 bases between the two germline ends. Germline CDR1 reads SGHTA; CDR2 reads FQGNSA. DNA of the CDR3: TGTGCCAGTCGACTCACTAGGGATTACAATGAGCAGTTCTTC. This encodes CASRLTRDYNEQFF.

This clone occurred once. V usage is TRBV5-1 and J usage is TRBJ1-1; no clear D gene. Trimming took off 2 bases at V and 0 bases at J, with 14 bases between the two ends. The CDR3 sequence is 16 residues long. The germline V gene encodes CDR1 SGHRS and CDR2 YFSETQ. In DNA, the CDR3 is TGCGCCAGCAGCTTTATCATTGGCGGAATGAACACTGAAGCTTTCTTT. This gives the protein CASSFIIGGMNTEAFF. The full variable domain, with the rest looked up from reference TRBV5-1 and TRBJ1-1, is KAGVTQTPRYLIKTRGQQVTLSCSPISGHRSVSWYQQTPGQGLQFLFEYFSETQRNKGNFPGRFSGRQFSNSRSEMNVSTLELGDSALYLCASSFIIGGMNTEAFFGQGTRLTVV.

V gene TRBV5-4 combines with J gene TRBJ1-5, with D tentatively TRBD1 (5 bases). CDR3 size: 14 residues. V was trimmed by 4 bases and J by 7 bases, leaving 15 bases between them. Per the germline V gene, CDR1 is SGHNT and CDR2 is YYREEE (reference sequence). CDR3 bases: TGTGCCAGCAGCGACGGGACTCTCGGGCAGCCCCAGCATTTT. Its protein is CASSDGTLGQPQHF.

Turning to this clone: The identical CDR3 is also encoded by other nucleotide sequences in the sample. The CDR3 here is CASSPPGAETQYF. The CDR3 region has the DNA TGTGCCAGCTCACCACCAGGCGCTGAGACCCAGTACTTC. The gene calls are TRBV18 and TRBJ2-5; D gene uncertain. The CDR3 covers 13 residues. The V and J ends lost 0 bases and 5 bases respectively, with 7 bases between them. The germline V gene encodes CDR1 KGHSH and CDR2 LQKENI.

The chain employs TRBV10-3 and TRBJ2-3, with D possibly being TRBD2 (5 bases). The CDR3 length is 14 residues. V lost 11 bases and J lost 5, with 20 bases in between. Germline V gene sequence: CDR1 ENHRY, CDR2 SYGVKD. The CDR3 spells CAHAGEGVGDTQYF. The CDR3 DNA follows: TGTGCCCACGCGGGCGAGGGAGTAGGAGATACGCAGTATTTT.

This clone was observed a few times. This chain connects TRBV7-9 to TRBJ2-7; D not resolved. Trimming cost V 5 bases and J 3 bases, with 11 bases left between them. CDR1 is SEHNR and CDR2 is FQNEAQ in the germline V gene (reference sequence). This CDR3 has 13 amino acids. This chain's CDR3 is CASSEGTYYEQYF. CDR3 in DNA: TGTGCCAGCAGCGAAGGAACATACTACGAGCAGTACTTC.

This chain uses TRBV4-1 with TRBJ2-1, with 11 bases fitting TRBD2. The CDR3 consists of 14 residues. In germline, CDR1 is MGHRA, CDR2 YSYEKL. The junction had 8 bases not matched to a gene; V was cut back by 1 base and J by 15 bases. CDR3 protein: CASSQVAGGPSRFF. In nucleotides, the CDR3 is TGCGCCAGCAGCCAAGTAGCGGGAGGGCCGTCGCGGTTCTTC.

The gene calls are TRBV5-1 and TRBJ2-2; the match to TRBD1 covers 10 bases. V shed 4 bases, J shed 7 bases, and the junction held 10 bases outside the gene matches. Germline CDR1 reads SGHRS; CDR2 reads YFSETQ. The CDR3 consists of 16 residues. For the CDR3, the DNA is TGCGCCAGCAGCGTGCCGGGACAGGGGTTCCACGGGGAGCTGTTTTTT. Translating gives CASSVPGQGFHGELFF.

This sequence joins TRBV28 and TRBJ1-5; possible D gene TRBD1, 5 bases. Trimming removed 4 bases from V and 1 base from J, with 14 bases in between. The CDR3 has 16 amino acids. CDR1 and CDR2 from the germline V gene are MDHEN and SYDVKM. DNA for the CDR3: TGTGCCAGCAGTTCCCAGTGGGGACGGAGCAATCAGCCCCAGCATTTT. Residues: CASSSQWGRSNQPQHF.

The gene calls are TRBV21-1 and TRBJ2-3; TRBD2, as called in the table, went unchecked against the DNA. TRBV21-1 corresponds to a pseudogene. This CDR3 has 17 amino acids. CDR3: CASSKNSGGRITDTQYF. In DNA form, the CDR3 reads TGTGCCAGCAGCAAAAACTCGGGAGGGAGGATCACAGATACGCAGTATTTT.

A word on this clone: The junction departs from germline at one end; a sequencing error may be responsible. This chain's CDR3 is CATSRPRGRVIGEDEKLFF. In DNA, the CDR3 is TGTGCCACCAGCAGACCCAGGGGCAGGGTAATTGGGGAGGATGAAAAGCTGTTTTTT. This chain joins TRBV15 and TRBJ1-4; D is possibly TRBD1 (6 bases). There are 19 residues in the CDR3. Germline CDR1 reads LNHNV; CDR2 reads YYDKDF (reference sequence). Looking up the rest from reference TRBV15 and TRBJ1-4 gives the full variable domain: DAMVIQNPRYQVTQFGKPVTLSCSQTLNHNVMYWYQQKSSQAPKLLFHYYDKDFNNEADTPDNFQSRRPNTSFCFLDIRSPGLGDTAMYLCATSRPRGRVIGEDEKLFFGSGTQLSVL.

The chain couples TRBV11-3 to TRBJ2-7; 7 positions match TRBD1. Germline V gives CDR1 SGHNT, CDR2 YENEEA. After removal of 0 bases from V and 7 bases from J, the junction contained 15 bases not matched to a gene. There are 17 residues in the CDR3. CDR3 residues: CASSLENRGYPTKEQYF. CDR3 nucleotide sequence: TGTGCCAGCAGCTTAGAGAACAGGGGATACCCTACGAAGGAGCAGTACTTC.

CDR3 nucleotide sequence: TGTGCCAGCAGCCCGTGGACCGACTCGAACACTGAAGCTTTCTTT. Its protein product is CASSPWTDSNTEAFF. The chain couples TRBV6-6 to TRBJ1-1; D not certain. V was trimmed by 6 bases and J by 1 base, leaving 15 bases between them. The CDR3 is made up of 15 amino acids. Germline lookup yields CDR1 MNHNY and CDR2 SVGAGI (reference sequence).

This sequence joins TRBV7-8 and TRBJ2-7; the D gene is possibly TRBD2 (5 bases). Trimming took 1 base from V and 3 from J, leaving 10 bases between them. The CDR3 has 14 amino acids. Germline loops: CDR1 SGHVS, CDR2 FQNEAQ. CDR3 loop: CASSLGSANYEQYF. In DNA, the CDR3 is TGTGCCAGCAGCTTAGGTAGCGCAAACTACGAGCAGTACTTC.

The V and J genes are TRBV7-9 and TRBJ2-3, with 9 bases identical to TRBD2. The CDR3 covers 16 residues. Germline CDR1 is SEHNR and CDR2 is FQNEAQ (reference sequence). Germline trimming cut 3 bases from V and 1 base from J; bases unmatched to any gene: 5. The DNA for the CDR3 is TGTGCCAGCAGCTTGGCGGGAGGGGCCGGCACAGATACGCAGTATTTT. The encoded protein is CASSLAGGAGTDTQYF.